The 23 T cell receptor beta chains below all came from one sample that was sequenced in a study of graft-versus-host responses after intestinal transplantation. Profiled with immunoSEQ multiplex PCR; TCRdb holds only in-frame clones, not every one. The sample lists about 85,000 clones, approximately 89% occurring once. Their cognate antigens are unknown. The specimen was unstimulated CD8+ T cells sorted from spleen or lymph node cells, collected before transplant. The receptors come from a human donor who was the organ donor for an intestinal transplant.

A remark on this clone: This specimen includes other DNA sequences encoding the same CDR3. The genes are TRBV5-4 and TRBJ1-1, with TRBD1 as a possible D gene (5 bases). Per the germline V gene, CDR1 is SGHNT and CDR2 is YYREEE (reference sequence). V lost 1 base, J lost 4 bases, and 8 bases lay in between. CDR3 length equals 13 residues. This CDR3 reads CASSLRGSTEAFF. The CDR3 DNA reads TGTGCCAGCAGCTTGCGGGGGAGCACTGAAGCTTTCTTT.

The V call is TRBV23-1, the J call TRBJ2-7; D is unresolved. TRBV23-1 is annotated as an ORF whose role is uncertain. V was pared by 8 bases and J by 0 bases, with 11 bases between. The length of the CDR3 is 13 residues. In nucleotides, the CDR3 is TGCGCCAGCCAGTTCAGGTCCTCCTACGAGCAGTACTTC. Translation gives CASQFRSSYEQYF.

CDR3 sequence reads: CASSDSRRGSSYEQYF. The CDR3 DNA sequence: TGTGCCAGCAGTGACTCGAGGCGGGGGAGCTCCTACGAGCAGTACTTC. This rearrangement joins TRBV6-4 to TRBJ2-5; 7 bases are shared with TRBD2. The end of the DNA fits TRBJ2-7 better, so the J call may be wrong. This CDR3 has 16 amino acids. The germline V gene encodes CDR1 MRHNA and CDR2 SNTAGT.

The chain recombines TRBV27 with TRBJ1-1; D ambiguous. Looked up from germline, CDR1 is MNHEY and CDR2 is SMNVEV (reference sequence). Trimming removed 0 bases at V and 0 bases at J, with 8 bases between. The CDR3 sequence is 15 residues long. CDR3 DNA sequence: TGTGCCAGCAGTTTATCGCCGGGTATGAACACTGAAGCTTTCTTT. Translated, it gives CASSLSPGMNTEAFF.

The J gene is TRBJ2-5, the V gene TRBV13; TRBD1 matches 11 bases. Germline V gene lookup returns CDR1 PRHDT and CDR2 FYEKMQ (reference sequence). CDR3 length: 16 amino acids. The ends lost 3 bases at V and 5 bases at J; junction bases unmatched: 8. The CDR3 coding sequence is TGTGCCAGCAGCTTCGGACAGGGGGCCCCCCGGGAGACCCAGTACTTC. It encodes CASSFGQGAPRETQYF.

This chain joins TRBV27 and TRBJ1-2; the D gene is possibly TRBD1 (5 bases). The CDR3 loop spans 15 amino acids. CDR1 is MNHEY, CDR2 SMNVEV, per germline (reference sequence). Trimming took 3 bases from V and 8 from J, leaving 19 bases between them. Here the CDR3 reads CASSFLGDSVRGYTF. CDR3 in DNA: TGTGCCAGCAGTTTCTTAGGGGACTCGGTTCGAGGCTACACCTTC.

The gene calls are TRBV6-1 and TRBJ1-4; TRBD1 aligns across 7 bases. This CDR3 contains 13 residues. Germline loops: CDR1 MNHNS, CDR2 SASEGT. V gave up 10 bases and J gave up 7 bases; unmatched junction bases: 9. The DNA for the CDR3 is TGTGCCACCTCTGTAGGGGGCGCTGAAAAACTGTTTTTT. Translation gives CATSVGGAEKLFF.

The CDR3 coding sequence is TGTGCCAGCAGCCAAGAAATTCATAGATTGGACCTAGCCAAAAACATTCAGTACTTC. It yields the protein CASSQEIHRLDLAKNIQYF. This chain joins TRBV4-2 and TRBJ2-4; D remains ambiguous. CDR3 length: 19 amino acids. CDR1 is LGHNA, CDR2 YNFKEQ, per germline. Between the trimmed V and J ends, which lost 0 bases and 0 bases, there was a span of 18 bases.

The chain recombines TRBV7-9 with TRBJ1-1; TRBD1 matches at 8 bases. Germline assignment: CDR1 SEHNR and CDR2 FQNEAQ (reference sequence). Trimming at V came to 1 base and at J to 4 bases, leaving 8 bases not matched to a gene. CDR3 length equals 16 residues. Written as DNA, the CDR3 is TGTGCCAGCAGCTTAGTCCAGGGGGCGCCGGGCACTGAAGCTTTCTTT. It codes for CASSLVQGAPGTEAFF.

The J gene is TRBJ2-3, the V gene TRBV28; D perhaps matches TRBD2 (6 bases). Germline assignment: CDR1 MDHEN and CDR2 SYDVKM. V shed 3 bases and J shed 1 base, with 8 bases lying between them. The CDR3 sequence is 14 residues long. CDR3 nucleotide sequence: TGTGCCAGCAGTTTGTCGGGGGGCACAGATACGCAGTATTTT. It yields the protein CASSLSGGTDTQYF.

This rearrangement joins TRBV19 to TRBJ2-3; 10 bases are shared with TRBD2. The germline V gene encodes CDR1 LNHDA and CDR2 SQIVND (reference sequence). V shed 4 bases, J shed 4 bases, and the junction held 11 bases outside the gene matches. This CDR3 is built from 17 residues. The CDR3 region is CASSTLSGGAFSDTQYF. CDR3 in DNA: TGTGCCAGTAGTACCCTCAGCGGGGGGGCCTTTTCAGATACGCAGTATTTT.

This chain uses TRBV27 with TRBJ2-7; 7 bases line up with TRBD1. The V gene's germline CDR1 is MNHEY and CDR2 SMNVEV (reference sequence). This CDR3 spans 15 amino acids. V shed 6 bases and J 3 bases; nucleotides not matched to a gene: 11. CDR3 sequence: CASSQIDRVHYEQYF. The CDR3 region has the DNA TGTGCCAGCAGCCAAATTGACAGGGTACACTACGAGCAGTACTTC.

The J gene is TRBJ1-2, the V gene TRBV6-5; TRBD1 matches at 8 bases. Per the germline V gene, CDR1 is MNHEY and CDR2 is SVGAGI. There are 14 residues in the CDR3. J was trimmed by 4 bases and V by 6 bases; bases with no gene match: 7. The CDR3 spells CASSWGQAIYGYTF. As DNA, the CDR3 is TGTGCCAGCAGCTGGGGACAGGCGATCTATGGCTACACCTTC.

This clone has a handful of counts. The genes are TRBV18 and TRBJ1-5; D gene unclear. The CDR3 is 12 amino acids. Germline V CDR1 and CDR2: KGHSH, LQKENI. V was pared by 4 bases and J by 6 bases, with 7 bases between. The CDR3 DNA reads TGTGCCAGCTCACTCGCCGGTCAGCCCCAGCATTTT. Translation gives CASSLAGQPQHF.

The rearrangement links TRBV7-9 to TRBJ2-7; no firm D call. CDR1 and CDR2 from the germline V gene are SEHNR and FQNEAQ (reference sequence). The CDR3 spans 14 residues. V lost 2 bases and J lost 2, with 10 bases in between. The CDR3 reads CASSLPGAPYEQYF. In DNA form, the CDR3 reads TGTGCCAGCAGCTTACCAGGTGCCCCCTACGAGCAGTACTTC.

V gene TRBV6-5 combines with J gene TRBJ2-2; D perhaps matches TRBD2 (5 bases). With 5 bases removed from V and 5 bases from J, the gap between germline ends came to 9 bases. The germline V gene encodes CDR1 MNHEY and CDR2 SVGAGI. The CDR3 has 13 amino acids. The CDR3 nucleotides are TGTGCCAGCAGTGCCCCGGGGACCGGGGAGCTGTTTTTT. Its protein is CASSAPGTGELFF.

This clone was counted once. The chain carries TRBV4-1 and TRBJ2-1; 11 bases map to TRBD2. CDR3 size: 17 residues. Germline-derived CDR1 and CDR2 are MGHRA and YSYEKL. J lost 7 bases, V lost 2 bases, and 10 bases had no gene match. The CDR3 DNA follows: TGCGCCAGCAGCCAACAGGTATTAGCGGGAGGGAGGAATGAGCAGTTCTTC. Its protein product is CASSQQVLAGGRNEQFF.

The chain links TRBV9 to TRBJ2-5, with 11 bases lining up with TRBD2. The J call is in doubt because the DNA end fits TRBJ2-7 better. CDR1 and CDR2 from the germline V gene are SGDLS and YYNGEE. The CDR3 is 15 residues long. CDR3 sequence: CASSPGLAADYEQYF. CDR3 nucleotide sequence: TGTGCCAGCAGCCCGGGACTAGCGGCAGACTACGAGCAGTACTTC.

The chain is built from TRBV6-1 and TRBJ2-7; D ambiguous. CDR1 is MNHNS, CDR2 SASEGT, per germline. Trimming left V 2 bases short and J 0 bases short, with 11 bases between. The CDR3 consists of 15 residues. The CDR3 region has the DNA TGTGCCAGCAGTGAATCTGCCATCTTCTCCTACGAGCAGTACTTC. Protein product: CASSESAIFSYEQYF.

This rearrangement joins TRBV6-6 to TRBJ2-5; 9 bases fit TRBD1. TRBJ2-7 matches the DNA end more closely, so the J call is doubtful. The CDR3 extends over 15 amino acids. The germline V gene encodes CDR1 MNHNY and CDR2 SVGAGI (reference sequence). CDR3 nucleotides: TGTGCCAGCAGTTGGACAGGGGACGACTCCTACGAGCAGTACTTC. Amino acids: CASSWTGDDSYEQYF.

The sample holds a few counts of this clone. The chain joins TRBV6-5 to TRBJ2-2; 9 nucleotides align to TRBD1. The CDR3 runs 15 residues. The germline gives CDR1 MNHEY, CDR2 SVGAGI. J was trimmed by 7 bases and V by 2 bases; bases with no gene match: 5. CDR3 sequence reads: CASSYAQGAVGELFF. CDR3 in DNA: TGTGCCAGCAGTTACGCACAGGGGGCGGTCGGGGAGCTGTTTTTT.

The chain recombines TRBV7-9 with TRBJ2-2, with TRBD1 matching over 9 bases. The junction had 8 bases not matched to a gene; V was cut back by 5 bases and J by 7 bases. The CDR3 loop spans 15 amino acids. CDR1 SEHNR and CDR2 FQNEAQ come from the germline V gene (reference sequence). The CDR3 is CASSPYRGLSGELFF. The CDR3 bases are TGTGCCAGCAGCCCCTACAGGGGGCTGAGCGGGGAGCTGTTTTTT.

This clone is medium-sized by share. This chain links TRBV7-6 with TRBJ2-1; either TRBD1 or TRBD2 may fit D (5 bases each). Trimming removed 3 bases from V and 10 bases from J, with 7 bases in between. Germline V gene data show CDR1 as SGHVS and CDR2 as FNYEAQ. CDR3 length: 11 residues. The DNA of the CDR3 is TGTGCCAGCAGCTTTGGGGGAGAGCAGTTCTTC. Protein sequence: CASSFGGEQFF.